The 21 T cell receptor beta chains reported below all come from one sample, sequenced in a study of cytomegalovirus exposure and HLA in healthy donors. 60 Vbeta and 13 Jbeta primers were used in PCR. TCRdb keeps only in-frame clones here, not all; method: immunoSEQ multiplex PCR. There are under 100,000 clones in the sample; approximately 60% occur only once, and over 5% lies in the top ten. The sequenced material came from PBMCs. Source of these receptors: a woman aged 25-40 years in good health and CMV-seropositive.

This clone was seen once. The rearrangement uses TRBV10-1 and TRBJ2-5; TRBD1 might be the D (5 bases). The CDR3 consists of 13 residues. V lost 0 bases to trimming and J lost 3 bases, with 5 bases between them. Germline V lookup: CDR1 WNHNN, CDR2 SYGVQD (reference sequence). The DNA for the CDR3 is TGCGCCAGCAGTGAGTCAGGGGAAGAGACCCAGTACTTC. Its translation: CASSESGEETQYF.

The rearrangement links TRBV12-5 to TRBJ2-7; D ambiguous. The CDR3 extends over 13 amino acids. Germline-derived CDR1 and CDR2 are LGHNT and FRNRAP. V was cut by 1 base and J by 4 bases, with 8 bases left in between. The DNA of the CDR3 is TGTGCTAGTGGTTTGGGACAAATGTACGAGCAGTACTTC. Protein: CASGLGQMYEQYF. Full variable domain (outside the CDR3, taken from reference TRBV12-5 and TRBJ2-7): DARVTQTPRHKVTEMGQEVTMRCQPILGHNTVFWYRQTMMQGLELLAYFRNRAPLDDSGMPKDRFSAEMPDATLATLKIQPSEPRDSAVYFCASGLGQMYEQYFGPGTRLTVT.

This clone came up a few times. CDR3 DNA sequence: TGTGCCAGCAGTGGCCCAGCGGGGGGGAACTATGGCTACACCTTC. Protein sequence: CASSGPAGGNYGYTF. The chain combines TRBV28 with TRBJ1-2; D is possibly TRBD1 (5 bases). Germline V gene data show CDR1 as MDHEN and CDR2 as SYDVKM. The CDR3 runs 15 residues. V was trimmed by 5 bases and J by 2 bases, leaving 15 bases between them.

This clone was found a few times. The chain uses TRBV9 and TRBJ2-2; D is unresolved. V lost 0 bases and J 6 bases, leaving 9 bases between the germline ends. The CDR3 length is 14 residues. CDR1 is SGDLS and CDR2 is YYNGEE in the germline V gene. The CDR3 loop reads CASSVDPFSGELFF. The CDR3 bases are TGTGCCAGCAGCGTAGATCCATTTTCCGGGGAGCTGTTTTTT.

The chain couples TRBV6-1 to TRBJ1-1, with 7 bases matching TRBD1. After removal of 4 bases from V and 4 bases from J, the junction contained 9 bases not matched to a gene. Germline V lookup: CDR1 MNHNS, CDR2 SASEGT. The CDR3 totals 15 residues. DNA of the CDR3: TGTGCCAGCAGTGCCACCCAGACAGGGCGCACTGAAGCTTTCTTT. It encodes CASSATQTGRTEAFF.

This clone was detected only once. The rearrangement joins TRBV28 to TRBJ2-7, with D possibly TRBD1 on 6 matching bases. The CDR3 consists of 15 residues. The germline CDR1 and CDR2 sequences are MDHEN and SYDVKM. Trimming removed 6 bases at V and 2 bases at J, with 17 bases between. This CDR3 reads CASSPAGTPAYEQYF. CDR3 DNA: TGTGCCAGCAGCCCAGCCGGGACACCCGCCTACGAGCAGTACTTC.

This clone is classed as medium-sized. Other DNA sequences in the sample encode the same CDR3. The chain carries TRBV2 and TRBJ1-5; D is unresolved. The V gene lost 5 bases and the J gene lost 0 bases, with 11 bases spanning the gap. The CDR3 spans 15 residues. From germline, CDR1 is SNHLY and CDR2 FYNNEI. The CDR3 nucleotides read TGTGCCAGCAGTAGTCGGGGTAGTAGCAATCAGCCCCAGCATTTT. Encoded protein: CASSSRGSSNQPQHF.

This clone has a handful of counts. The CDR3 nucleotides read TGCAGCGTTGAAGATTTCCGTTCCCCCTACAATGAGCAGTTCTTC. It encodes CSVEDFRSPYNEQFF. The chain employs TRBV29-1 and TRBJ2-1; no clear D. Germline V gives CDR1 SQVTM, CDR2 ANQGSEA. The CDR3 length is 15 residues. Trimming pared 0 bases from V and 2 bases from J, leaving 11 bases between.

As regards this clone: Different DNA sequences within this sample yield the same CDR3. The chain couples TRBV9 to TRBJ2-7, with a tentative D call TRBD2 (5 bases). The CDR3 has 14 residues. CDR1 and CDR2 from the germline V gene are SGDLS and YYNGEE. Trimming took off 8 bases at V and 1 base at J, with 16 bases between the two ends. The CDR3 DNA sequence: TGTGCCAGTAGTGGAGGCCGCGGGTCCTACGAGCAGTACTTC. As protein: CASSGGRGSYEQYF.

Concerning this clone: Compared with germline, one end of the junction differs, possibly owing to a read error. V is TRBV7-8 and J is TRBJ1-2; 7 nucleotides agree with TRBD1. The CDR3 is 15 residues long. Germline V gene lookup returns CDR1 SGHVS and CDR2 FQNEAQ. The CDR3 region is CASSSSEGAVYGYPF. CDR3 sequence (DNA): TGTGCCAGCAGCTCTTCTGAGGGGGCCGTCTATGGCTACCCCTTC.

The rearrangement uses TRBV27 and TRBJ2-7, with 8 positions matching TRBD2. The CDR3 has 15 amino acids. Germline values: CDR1 MNHEY, CDR2 SMNVEV (reference sequence). Trimming removed 6 bases from V and 2 bases from J; junction bases left unmatched: 9. The DNA of the CDR3 is TGTGCCAGCAGATCCTCGGGGGGGGGAGCCTACGAGCAGTACTTC. Its protein product is CASRSSGGGAYEQYF.

This clone was seen only a few times. This rearrangement joins TRBV19 to TRBJ1-2; D is unresolved. CDR1 and CDR2 (germline): LNHDA, SQIVND (reference sequence). This CDR3 contains 14 residues. The V end was cut by 6 bases, the J end by 4 bases, with 15 bases between. Here the CDR3 reads CASRAAEGPYGYTF. The DNA of the CDR3 is TGTGCCAGTAGGGCCGCGGAGGGCCCCTATGGCTACACCTTC.

This clone turned up a few times. This chain uses TRBV6-5 with TRBJ2-2; 7 bases align to TRBD1. Trimming took 5 bases from V and 6 from J; bases not matched to a gene: 6. CDR3 length equals 14 residues. The germline gives CDR1 MNHEY, CDR2 SVGAGI. The CDR3 spells CASSVIRGSGELFF. In nucleotides, the CDR3 is TGTGCCAGCAGTGTCATCAGGGGGTCCGGGGAGCTGTTTTTT.

The rearrangement uses TRBV10-3 and TRBJ1-1; 8 nucleotides align to TRBD1. There are 12 residues in the CDR3. Germline-derived CDR1 and CDR2 are ENHRY and SYGVKD. V lost 5 bases and J lost 6; bases outside the gene matches: 2. CDR3 bases: TGTGCCATCAGTCCACAGGGGGCTGAAGCTTTCTTT. Translating it yields CAISPQGAEAFF.

This chain uses TRBV21-1 with TRBJ1-5. TRBV21-1 is recorded as a pseudogene. The CDR3 spans 15 residues. CDR3 in DNA: TGTGCCAGCCCTGACGGGAAAGGGCGCAATCAGCCCCAGCATTTT. Translated: CASPDGKGRNQPQHF.

This clone is judged medium-sized. The rearrangement links TRBV4-2 to TRBJ2-5, with 9 bases identical to TRBD2. The CDR3 has 15 amino acids. Germline CDR1 and CDR2: LGHNA and YNFKEQ. V lost 0 bases and J lost 1; bases outside the gene matches: 0. CDR3 sequence: CASSQERGGQETQYF. The DNA of the CDR3 is TGTGCCAGCAGCCAAGAGCGGGGGGGCCAAGAGACCCAGTACTTC.

The chain is built from TRBV11-3 and TRBJ2-2, with D perhaps TRBD1 (5 bases). Trimming left V 7 bases short and J 0 bases short, with 12 bases between. CDR1 and CDR2 (germline): SGHNT, YENEEA. This CDR3 region has 15 residues. CDR3 coding DNA: TGTGCCAGCATACCAGGGCTACCGAACACCGGGGAGCTGTTTTTT. It encodes CASIPGLPNTGELFF.

The chain joins TRBV9 to TRBJ1-3, with D maybe TRBD1 (6 bases). CDR3 length equals 17 residues. The V gene lost 3 bases and the J gene lost 0 bases, with 16 bases spanning the gap. Germline V gene data show CDR1 as SGDLS and CDR2 as YYNGEE. The CDR3 loop reads CASSESPGQNSGNTIYF. In DNA, the CDR3 is TGTGCCAGCAGCGAGAGCCCCGGACAGAACTCTGGAAACACCATATATTTT.

The J gene is TRBJ2-1, the V gene TRBV5-1; 8 positions agree with TRBD2. Germline CDR1 reads SGHRS; CDR2 reads YFSETQ. The V segment lost 7 bases and the J segment 9 bases; nucleotides outside the gene matches: 15. This CDR3 region has 15 residues. CDR3 sequence reads: CASGLSGVRNREQFF. The CDR3 DNA is TGCGCCAGCGGACTTAGCGGGGTACGGAATCGTGAGCAGTTCTTC.

This clone was recorded a few times. Additional DNA sequences in this sample encode the identical CDR3. This chain joins TRBV5-6 and TRBJ2-7; maybe TRBD2 (5 bases). Germline CDR1 SGHDT, CDR2 YYEEEE. The CDR3 is 13 residues long. With 5 bases removed from V and 7 bases from J, the gap between germline ends came to 16 bases. The CDR3 here is CASRESTTGEQYF. The CDR3 DNA follows: TGTGCCAGCAGAGAATCTACCACGGGGGAGCAGTACTTC.

This clone came up once. The rearrangement uses TRBV6-5 and TRBJ2-7; TRBD1 aligns across 7 bases. Per germline, CDR1 MNHEY and CDR2 SVGAGI. J gave up 0 bases and V 8 bases, and 7 bases lay outside the gene matches. CDR3 length: 14 residues. CDR3 sequence (DNA): TGTGCCAGCTTCCGGGACAGTAGCTCCTACGAGCAGTACTTC. This codes for CASFRDSSSYEQYF.